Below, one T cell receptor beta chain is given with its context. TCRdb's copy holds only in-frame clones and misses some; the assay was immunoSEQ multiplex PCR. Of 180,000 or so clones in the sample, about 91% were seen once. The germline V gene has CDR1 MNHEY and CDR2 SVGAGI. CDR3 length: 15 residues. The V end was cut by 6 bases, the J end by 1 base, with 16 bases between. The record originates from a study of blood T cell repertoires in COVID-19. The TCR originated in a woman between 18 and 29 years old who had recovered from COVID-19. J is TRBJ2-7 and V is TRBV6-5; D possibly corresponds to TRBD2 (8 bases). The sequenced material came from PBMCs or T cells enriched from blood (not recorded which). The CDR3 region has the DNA TGTGCCAGCAGACGGGGGGGGACAGTTTCCTACGAGCAGTACTTC. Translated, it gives CASRRGGTVSYEQYF.